This note documents a single T cell receptor (beta chain) sequence. The CDR3 runs to 15 residues. The V and J ends lost 3 bases and 7 bases, in that order; junction bases with no gene match: 8. Germline V gives CDR1 SGHDN, CDR2 FVKESK. This sample stems from a study of blood T cell repertoires in COVID-19. Original data processing: Counts of nucleated cells, estimated from reference gene primer amplification, were obtained. Some clones are missing from TCRdb's copy, which holds only in-frame ones; the method was immunoSEQ multiplex PCR. For V, J and clone size, that table is used; D and trimming come from the DNA. The sample lists hundreds of thousands of clones, around 90% occurring once.

The chain employs TRBV14 and TRBJ1-4, with 7 bases that match TRBD1. The receptor was derived from a woman in her 50s who had recovered from COVID-19. Sequenced sample: PBMCs or T cells enriched from blood (not recorded which). The CDR3 loop reads CASSHPRGLREKLFF. CDR3 sequence (DNA): TGTGCCAGCAGCCACCCAAGGGGGCTGCGTGAAAAACTGTTTTTT.